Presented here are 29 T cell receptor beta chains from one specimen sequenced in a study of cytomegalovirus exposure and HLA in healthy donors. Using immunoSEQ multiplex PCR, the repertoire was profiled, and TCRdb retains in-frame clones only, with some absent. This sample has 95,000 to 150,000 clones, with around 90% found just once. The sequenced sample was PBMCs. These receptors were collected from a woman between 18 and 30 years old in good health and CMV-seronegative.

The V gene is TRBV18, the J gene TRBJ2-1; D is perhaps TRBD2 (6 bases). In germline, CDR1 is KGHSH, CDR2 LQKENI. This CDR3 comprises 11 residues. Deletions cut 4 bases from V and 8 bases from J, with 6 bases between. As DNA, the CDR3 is TGTGCCAGCTCACAGCGGGATGAGCAGTTCTTC. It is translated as CASSQRDEQFF.

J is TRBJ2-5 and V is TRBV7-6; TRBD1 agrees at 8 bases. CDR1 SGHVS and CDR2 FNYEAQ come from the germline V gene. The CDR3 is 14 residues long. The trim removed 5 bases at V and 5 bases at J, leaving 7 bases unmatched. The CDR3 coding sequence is TGTGCCAGCAGCACCGGACAGGGCGGGGAGACCCAGTACTTC. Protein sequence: CASSTGQGGETQYF.

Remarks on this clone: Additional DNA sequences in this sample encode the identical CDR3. The CDR3 DNA is TGTGCCAGCGGGAGAGGCTCCTACGAGCAGTACTTC. It is translated as CASGRGSYEQYF. The chain is built from TRBV2 and TRBJ2-7; D might be TRBD2 (5 bases). The CDR3 consists of 12 residues. Germline-derived CDR1 and CDR2 are SNHLY and FYNNEI. With 8 bases removed from V and 0 bases from J, the gap between germline ends came to 8 bases. The whole variable domain, remainder taken from reference TRBV2 and TRBJ2-7, is EPEVTQTPSHQVTQMGQEVILRCVPISNHLYFYWYRQILGQKVEFLVSFYNNEISEKSEIFDDQFSVERPDGSNFTLKIRSTKLEDSAMYFCASGRGSYEQYFGPGTRLTVT.

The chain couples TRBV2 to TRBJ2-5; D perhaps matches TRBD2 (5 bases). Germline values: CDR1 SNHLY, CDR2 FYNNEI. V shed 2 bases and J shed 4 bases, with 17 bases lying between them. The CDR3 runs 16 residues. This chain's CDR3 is CASSERGPPRIETQYF. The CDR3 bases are TGTGCCAGCAGTGAAAGAGGGCCACCGAGGATAGAGACCCAGTACTTC.

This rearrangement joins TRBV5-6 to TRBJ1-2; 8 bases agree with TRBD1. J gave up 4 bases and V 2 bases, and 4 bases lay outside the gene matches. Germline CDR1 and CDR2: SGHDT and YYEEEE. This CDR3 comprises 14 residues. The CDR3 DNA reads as TGTGCCAGCAGCTTCTTTGACAGGGGCTATGGCTACACCTTC. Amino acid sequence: CASSFFDRGYGYTF. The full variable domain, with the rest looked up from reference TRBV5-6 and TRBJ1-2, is DAGVTQSPTHLIKTRGQQVTLRCSPKSGHDTVSWYQQALGQGPQFIFQYYEEEERQRGNFPDRFSGHQFPNYSSELNVNALLLGDSALYLCASSFFDRGYGYTFGSGTRLTVV.

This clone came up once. CDR3 in amino acids: CASSPTSGSWVDTQYF. In DNA form, the CDR3 reads TGTGCCAGCAGCCCGACTAGCGGGTCCTGGGTGGATACGCAGTATTTT. The chain has TRBV7-3 and TRBJ2-3, with 10 bases lining up with TRBD2. This CDR3 spans 16 amino acids. V dropped 5 bases and J dropped 6; count of bases not matched to a gene: 11. The germline CDR1 and CDR2 sequences are SGHTA and FQGTGA.

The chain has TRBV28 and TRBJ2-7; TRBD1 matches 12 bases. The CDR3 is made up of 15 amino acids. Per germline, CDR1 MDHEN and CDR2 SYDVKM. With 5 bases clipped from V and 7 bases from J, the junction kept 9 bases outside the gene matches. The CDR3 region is CASSPSGQGAGEQYF. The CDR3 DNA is TGTGCCAGCAGTCCCTCGGGACAGGGGGCGGGGGAGCAGTACTTC.

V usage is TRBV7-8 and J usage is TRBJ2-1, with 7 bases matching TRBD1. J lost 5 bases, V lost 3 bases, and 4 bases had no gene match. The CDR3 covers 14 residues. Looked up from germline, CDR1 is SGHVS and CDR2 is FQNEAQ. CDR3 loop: CASSFLGQDNEQFF. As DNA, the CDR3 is TGTGCCAGCAGCTTTCTCGGACAGGACAATGAGCAGTTCTTC.

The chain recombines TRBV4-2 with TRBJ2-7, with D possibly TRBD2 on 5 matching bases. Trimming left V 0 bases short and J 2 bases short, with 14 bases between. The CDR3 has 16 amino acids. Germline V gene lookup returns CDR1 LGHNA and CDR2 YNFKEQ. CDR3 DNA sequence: TGTGCCAGCAGCCAAGATGTTAGAGGGAGCGCCTACGAGCAGTACTTC. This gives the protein CASSQDVRGSAYEQYF.

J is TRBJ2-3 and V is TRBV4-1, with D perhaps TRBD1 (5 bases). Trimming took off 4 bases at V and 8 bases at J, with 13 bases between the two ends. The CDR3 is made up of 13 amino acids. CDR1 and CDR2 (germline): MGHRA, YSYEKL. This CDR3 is CASSLSQGSTQYF. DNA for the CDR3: TGCGCCAGCAGCCTCAGCCAGGGATCTACGCAGTATTTT.

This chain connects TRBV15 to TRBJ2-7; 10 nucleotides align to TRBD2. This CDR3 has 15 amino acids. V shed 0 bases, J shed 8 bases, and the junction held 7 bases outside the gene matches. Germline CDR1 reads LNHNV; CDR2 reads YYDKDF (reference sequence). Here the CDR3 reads CATSRDSAGGSKQYF. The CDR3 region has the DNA TGTGCCACCAGCAGAGATTCAGCGGGAGGGAGTAAGCAGTACTTC.

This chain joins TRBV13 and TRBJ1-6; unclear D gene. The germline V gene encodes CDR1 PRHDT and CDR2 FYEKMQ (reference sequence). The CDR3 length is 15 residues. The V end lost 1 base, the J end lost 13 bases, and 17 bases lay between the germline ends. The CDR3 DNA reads TGTGCCAGCAGCTTAGCGTCAGGAAGAGAGTTTCCCCTCCACTTT. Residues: CASSLASGREFPLHF. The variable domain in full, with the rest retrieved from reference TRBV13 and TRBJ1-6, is AAGVIQSPRHLIKEKRETATLKCYPIPRHDTVYWYQQGPGQDPQFLISFYEKMQSDKGSIPDRFSAQQFSDYHSELNMSSLELGDSALYFCASSLASGREFPLHFGNGTRLTVT.

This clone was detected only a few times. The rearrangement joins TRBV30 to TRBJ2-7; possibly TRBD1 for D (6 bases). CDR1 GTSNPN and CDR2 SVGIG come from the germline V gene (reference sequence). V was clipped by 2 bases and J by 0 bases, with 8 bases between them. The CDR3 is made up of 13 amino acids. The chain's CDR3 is CAWSRQDSYEQYF. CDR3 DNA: TGTGCCTGGAGTAGACAGGACTCCTACGAGCAGTACTTC.

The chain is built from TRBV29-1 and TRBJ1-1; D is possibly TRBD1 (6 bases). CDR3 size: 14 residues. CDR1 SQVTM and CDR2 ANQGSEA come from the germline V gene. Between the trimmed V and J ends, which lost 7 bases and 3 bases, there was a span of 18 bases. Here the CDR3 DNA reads TGCAGCGCGAATCCCACAGGGTTGCACACTGAAGCTTTCTTT. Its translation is CSANPTGLHTEAFF.

The CDR3: CAWSVAANYGYTF. The DNA for the CDR3 is TGTGCCTGGAGTGTGGCAGCTAACTATGGCTACACCTTC. The chain uses TRBV30 and TRBJ1-2; D is undetermined. Germline CDR1 reads GTSNPN; CDR2 reads SVGIG (reference sequence). Between the trimmed V and J ends, which lost 0 bases and 0 bases, there was a span of 5 bases. The CDR3 is 13 amino acids.

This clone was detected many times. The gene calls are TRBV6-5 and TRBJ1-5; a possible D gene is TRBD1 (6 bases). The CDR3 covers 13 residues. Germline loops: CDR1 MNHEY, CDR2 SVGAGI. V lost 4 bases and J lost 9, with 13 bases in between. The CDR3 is CASSLQQGSPQHF. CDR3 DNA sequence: TGTGCCAGCAGTTTACAACAGGGATCGCCCCAGCATTTT.

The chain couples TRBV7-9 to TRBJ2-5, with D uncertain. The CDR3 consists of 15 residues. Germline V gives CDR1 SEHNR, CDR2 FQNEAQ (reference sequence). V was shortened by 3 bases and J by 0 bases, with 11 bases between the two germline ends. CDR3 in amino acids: CASSFMAAYQETQYF. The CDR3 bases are TGTGCCAGCAGCTTTATGGCAGCGTACCAAGAGACCCAGTACTTC.

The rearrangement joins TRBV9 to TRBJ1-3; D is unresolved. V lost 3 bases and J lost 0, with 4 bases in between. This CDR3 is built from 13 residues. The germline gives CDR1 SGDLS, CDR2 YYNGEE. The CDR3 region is CASSDSSGNTIYF. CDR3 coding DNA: TGTGCCAGCAGCGACAGCTCTGGAAACACCATATATTTT.

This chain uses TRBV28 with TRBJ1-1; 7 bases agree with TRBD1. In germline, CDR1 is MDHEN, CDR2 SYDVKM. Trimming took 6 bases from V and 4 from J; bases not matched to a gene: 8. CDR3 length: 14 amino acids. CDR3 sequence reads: CASSPTGALTEAFF. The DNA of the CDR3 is TGTGCCAGCAGCCCAACAGGGGCACTCACTGAAGCTTTCTTT.

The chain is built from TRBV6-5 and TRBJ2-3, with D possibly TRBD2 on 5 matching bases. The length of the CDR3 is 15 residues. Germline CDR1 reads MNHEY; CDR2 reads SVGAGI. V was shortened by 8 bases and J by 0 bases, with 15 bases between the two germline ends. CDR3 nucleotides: TGTGCCAGCCGGCTGAGCGGTACAAGCACAGATACGCAGTATTTT. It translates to CASRLSGTSTDTQYF.

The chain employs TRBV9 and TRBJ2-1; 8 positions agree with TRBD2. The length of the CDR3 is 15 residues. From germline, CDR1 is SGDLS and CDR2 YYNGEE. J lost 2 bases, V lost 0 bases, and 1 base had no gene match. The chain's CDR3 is CASSVAAGAYNEQFF. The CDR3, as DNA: TGTGCCAGCAGCGTAGCAGCGGGAGCCTACAATGAGCAGTTCTTC.

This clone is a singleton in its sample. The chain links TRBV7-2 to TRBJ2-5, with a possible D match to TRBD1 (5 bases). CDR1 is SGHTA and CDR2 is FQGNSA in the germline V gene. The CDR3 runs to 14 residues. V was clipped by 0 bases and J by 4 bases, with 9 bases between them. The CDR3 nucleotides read TGTGCCAGCAGCTTAGCGGGTAGGGGAGAGACCCAGTACTTC. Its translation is CASSLAGRGETQYF.

The CDR3 region is CASSFSRGYEQYF. The CDR3 nucleotides are TGTGCCAGCAGTTTTTCTCGCGGCTACGAGCAGTACTTC. The chain recombines TRBV28 with TRBJ2-7; no definite D call. V shed 3 bases and J shed 3 bases, with 9 bases lying between them. Germline lookup yields CDR1 MDHEN and CDR2 SYDVKM. This CDR3 is built from 13 residues.

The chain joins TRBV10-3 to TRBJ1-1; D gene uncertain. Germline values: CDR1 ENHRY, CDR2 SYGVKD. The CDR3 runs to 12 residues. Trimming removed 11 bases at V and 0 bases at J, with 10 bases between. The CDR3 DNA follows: TGTGCCGCGTCCGCGGTGAACACTGAAGCTTTCTTT. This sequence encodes CAASAVNTEAFF.

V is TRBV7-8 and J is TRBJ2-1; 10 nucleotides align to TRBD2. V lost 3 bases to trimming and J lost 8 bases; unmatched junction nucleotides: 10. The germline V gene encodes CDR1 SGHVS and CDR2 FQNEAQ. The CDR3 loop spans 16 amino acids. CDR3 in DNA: TGTGCCAGCAGCTTTCTCCCGGGACTAGCGAGGGATGAGCAGTTCTTC. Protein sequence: CASSFLPGLARDEQFF.

The CDR3 nucleotides are TGCGCCAGCAGCCAAGAAGGCCTAGCCGAGCAGTACTTC. This codes for CASSQEGLAEQYF. The rearrangement links TRBV4-3 to TRBJ2-7; maybe TRBD2 (5 bases). V was shortened by 0 bases and J by 6 bases, with 9 bases between the two germline ends. The CDR3 covers 13 residues. The germline CDR1 and CDR2 sequences are LGHNA and YSLEER.

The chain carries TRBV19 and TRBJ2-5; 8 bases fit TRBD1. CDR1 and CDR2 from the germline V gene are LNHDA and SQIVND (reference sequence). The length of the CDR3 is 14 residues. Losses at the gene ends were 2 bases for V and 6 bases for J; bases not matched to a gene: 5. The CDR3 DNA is TGTGCCAGTAGTATATCCACAGGGGGGAAGACCCAGTACTTC. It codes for CASSISTGGKTQYF.

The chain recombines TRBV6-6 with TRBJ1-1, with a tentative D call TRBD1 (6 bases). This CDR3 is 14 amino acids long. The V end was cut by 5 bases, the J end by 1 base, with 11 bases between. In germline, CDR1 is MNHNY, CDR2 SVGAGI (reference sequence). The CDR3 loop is CASSRQATNTEAFF. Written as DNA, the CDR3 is TGTGCCAGCAGTCGACAGGCTACGAACACTGAAGCTTTCTTT.

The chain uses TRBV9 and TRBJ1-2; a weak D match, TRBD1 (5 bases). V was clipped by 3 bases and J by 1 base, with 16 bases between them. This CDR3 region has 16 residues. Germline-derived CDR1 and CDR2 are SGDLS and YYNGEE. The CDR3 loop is CASSEGGQGGNYGYTF. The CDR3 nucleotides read TGTGCCAGCAGCGAGGGTGGGCAGGGTGGTAACTATGGCTACACCTTC.